The clone carrying this T cell receptor beta chain was seen a handful of times. Antigen unknown. This entry belongs to a study of siplizumab effects on memory and regulatory T cells. General study findings and limits: Mappable alloreactive CD4+ clones averaged about 70% Treg-derived with siplizumab versus less than 30% in controls. In siplizumab cultures, the suppressive function of proliferating Tregs remained unconfirmed.

The data were produced by immunoSEQ multiplex PCR, yet TCRdb's version contains in-frame clones alone and is incomplete. This table holds about 120,000 clones, 80% to 95% found once. This CDR3 region has 11 residues. CDR1 MGHRA and CDR2 YSYEKL come from the germline V gene. V was shortened by 7 bases and J by 1 base, with 2 bases between the two germline ends. This chain links TRBV4-1 with TRBJ1-5; no reliable D call. The specimen sequenced was non-Treg CD4+ T cells sorted from blood. The receptor was isolated from a human donor in good health. CDR3 protein: CASKSNQPQHF. The CDR3 coding sequence is TGCGCCAGCAAGAGCAATCAGCCCCAGCATTTT.